The 5 T cell receptor beta chains listed next were all sequenced from one sample in a study of cytotoxic CD8 clonotypes in ibrutinib-treated CLL. Some clones are missing from TCRdb's copy, which holds only in-frame ones; the method was immunoSEQ multiplex PCR. This sample has approximately 20,000 clones, with roughly 80% found just once. Sequences were derived from PBMCs, sampled before ibrutinib treatment. The receptor set was obtained from a human donor with chronic lymphocytic leukemia.

The chain links TRBV5-1 to TRBJ1-1; D unclear. This CDR3 region has 11 residues. From germline, CDR1 is SGHRS and CDR2 YFSETQ. Trimming stripped 1 base from V and 7 bases from J, with 5 bases between. The CDR3: CASSLTLEAFF. In nucleotides, the CDR3 is TGCGCCAGCAGCTTGACCCTTGAAGCTTTCTTT.

The rearrangement uses TRBV11-2 and TRBJ1-2, with 8 positions matching TRBD1. This CDR3 is built from 19 residues. With V trimmed by 5 bases and J by 4 bases, 21 bases remained unmatched. Germline assignment: CDR1 SGHAT and CDR2 FQNNGV. The CDR3 reads CASSHPWDRPSPYPYGYTF. The CDR3 DNA is TGTGCCAGCAGCCATCCCTGGGACAGGCCTTCGCCTTACCCCTATGGCTACACCTTC.

This rearrangement joins TRBV30 to TRBJ1-1, with no clear D. CDR3 length: 11 amino acids. Germline CDR1 is GTSNPN and CDR2 is SVGIG (reference sequence). V lost 7 bases and J 2 bases, leaving 8 bases between the germline ends. The DNA of the CDR3 is TGTGCCTCGGCCAAAAACACTGAAGCTTTCTTT. It codes for CASAKNTEAFF.

The chain has TRBV27 and TRBJ2-6, with 9 bases identical to TRBD2. Per the germline V gene, CDR1 is MNHEY and CDR2 is SMNVEV (reference sequence). V lost 6 bases, J lost 0 bases, and 18 bases stayed unmatched. There are 21 residues in the CDR3. The CDR3 nucleotides read TGTGCCAGCAGCCCAAAGGTGCAGCGGGGGGTCCCCAGCTCTGGGGCCAACGTCCTGACTTTC. This gives the protein CASSPKVQRGVPSSGANVLTF. Together with reference TRBV27 and TRBJ2-6, the CDR3 gives the full variable domain: EAQVTQNPRYLITVTGKKLTVTCSQNMNHEYMSWYRQDPGLGLRQIYYSMNVEVTDKGDVPEGYKVSRKEKRNFPLILESPSPNQTSLYFCASSPKVQRGVPSSGANVLTFGAGSRLTVL.

This chain uses TRBV7-9 with TRBJ1-2, with a possible D match to TRBD1 (6 bases). Germline V gene lookup returns CDR1 SEHNR and CDR2 FQNEAQ (reference sequence). Trimming removed 5 bases at V and 8 bases at J, with 21 bases between. This CDR3 is 15 amino acids long. CDR3 residues: CASSDRTPRQAGYTF. As DNA, the CDR3 is TGTGCCAGCAGCGACCGAACTCCCCGACAGGCGGGCTACACCTTC.